This T cell receptor (beta chain) was sequenced for a study of ipilimumab plus nivolumab after autologous stem cell transplantation. This clone was found a few times. CDR1 is SGHNT and CDR2 is YENEEA in the germline V gene. This CDR3 comprises 15 residues. Trimming left V 4 bases short and J 3 bases short, with 15 bases between. Clones were read by immunoSEQ multiplex PCR, and TCRdb kept only the in-frame ones, dropping some. Here the sample spans 10,000 or so clones, 69% being singletons. This sequence originates from a male donor with diffuse large B-cell lymphoma. The sequencing here drew on PBMCs, taken in a trial of ipilimumab plus nivolumab as post-transplant consolidation. The V gene is TRBV11-3, the J gene TRBJ2-5, with a weak D call TRBD1 (6 bases). The chain's CDR3 is CASSSEGSGEETQYF. In DNA form, the CDR3 reads TGTGCCAGCAGCTCCGAGGGTTCAGGGGAAGAGACCCAGTACTTC. Full variable domain (outside the CDR3, taken from reference TRBV11-3 and TRBJ2-5): EAGVVQSPRYKIIEKKQPVAFWCNPISGHNTLYWYLQNLGQGPELLIRYENEEAVDDSQLPKDRFSAERLKGVDSTLKIQPAELGDSAVYLCASSSEGSGEETQYFGPGTRLLVL.